There are a few counts of the clone carrying this TCR beta chain. What it recognizes is unknown. The sample is drawn from a study of tumor and adjacent non-tumor tissue in lung cancer. Study background: Histology: eleven to twelve adenocarcinoma, 2 squamous cell carcinoma, 1 small cell lung cancer. Study conclusions and caveats: Tumor repertoires had a smaller top 100 clone share than normal lung. Tumor tissue had significantly higher TCR diversity than normal lung.

RNA was extracted from bulk tissue without any cell sorting. Distant lung tissue was collected more than 3 cm away from the tumor edge. Between August and November 2014, newly diagnosed, chemotherapy-naive lung cancer patients underwent thoracic surgery in China. The library came from three nested PCR rounds adapted from ARM-PCR protocols. TCRdb recomputed calls from the multiplex PCR reads with MiXCR, one row per CDR3 protein. The profile shows 60,000 to 85,000 distinct CDR3 sequences, 76% of them singletons. Germline V gene data show CDR1 as SSHAT and CDR2 as FNYEAQ (reference sequence). The CDR3 has 12 residues. V gave up 5 bases and J gave up 9 bases, with 14 bases separating them.

The chain uses TRBV7-7 and TRBJ2-7; D is possibly TRBD1 (6 bases). The TCR comes from a man aged 60-69 years with non-small cell lung cancer. The sequenced sample was distant non-tumor lung tissue. The CDR3 loop reads CASSRDTGRQYF. Here the CDR3 DNA reads TGTGCCAGCAGCCGGGACACAGGACGGCAGTACTTC.